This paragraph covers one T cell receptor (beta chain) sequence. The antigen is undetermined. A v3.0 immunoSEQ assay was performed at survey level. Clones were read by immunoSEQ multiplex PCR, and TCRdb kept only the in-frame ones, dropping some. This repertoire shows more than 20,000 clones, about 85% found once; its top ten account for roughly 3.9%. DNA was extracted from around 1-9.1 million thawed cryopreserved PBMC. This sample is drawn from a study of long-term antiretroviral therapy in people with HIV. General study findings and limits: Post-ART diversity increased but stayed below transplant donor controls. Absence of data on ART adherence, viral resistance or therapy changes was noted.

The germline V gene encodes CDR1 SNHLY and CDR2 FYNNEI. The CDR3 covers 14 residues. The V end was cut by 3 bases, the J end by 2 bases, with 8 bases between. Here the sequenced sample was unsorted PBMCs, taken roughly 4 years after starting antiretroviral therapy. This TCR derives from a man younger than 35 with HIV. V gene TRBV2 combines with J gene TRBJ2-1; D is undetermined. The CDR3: CASSDLYPYNEQFF. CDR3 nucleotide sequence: TGTGCCAGCAGTGACTTGTATCCCTACAATGAGCAGTTCTTC. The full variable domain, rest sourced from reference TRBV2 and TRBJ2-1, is EPEVTQTPSHQVTQMGQEVILRCVPISNHLYFYWYRQILGQKVEFLVSFYNNEISEKSEIFDDQFSVERPDGSNFTLKIRSTKLEDSAMYFCASSDLYPYNEQFFGPGTRLTVL.